This T cell receptor (beta chain) derives from a study of T cell repertoires in aging, cancer and after chemotherapy. Rearranged V-D-J TRB sequences were amplified with a mixed TRB-A/B primer pool. TCRdb reprocessed the multiplex PCR reads with MiXCR, giving one entry per CDR3 protein. The sample includes 2,500 to 3,500 distinct CDR3 sequences, about 31% seen only once; the top ten take roughly an eighth. General study points: Rebound thymic output was suggested by rising median generation probability during chemotherapy in each cancer cohort. In cancer patients, declining TCR diversity with age involved lost richness and lost evenness.

The template was genomic DNA from peripheral blood, not RNA. This clonotype is labeled as medium-sized. No antigen is known for it. The sequenced sample was blood. This TCR was recovered from a human donor in good health.

CDR3: CASSAGGYNEQFF. The CDR3 nucleotides are TGTGCCAGCAGTGCAGGGGGCTACAATGAGCAGTTCTTC. The chain combines TRBV6-4 with TRBJ2-1, with TRBD1 matching over 7 bases. Trimming took 4 bases from V and 3 from J; bases not matched to a gene: 0. From germline, CDR1 is MRHNA and CDR2 SNTAGT. This CDR3 spans 13 amino acids.